The 4 T cell receptor beta chains in this list originate from one sample, sequenced in a study of T cell changes during pregnancy in multiple sclerosis. TCRdb's table, derived via immunoSEQ multiplex PCR, lists solely in-frame clones and lacks some. The sample shows roughly 52,000 clones, 90% to 95% of them seen only once. Source: CD8+ T cells from peripheral blood mononuclear cells, taken before pregnancy. The origin of the receptors is a female donor with multiple sclerosis, enrolled in a pregnancy study.

The chain has TRBV23-1 and TRBJ1-2, with a weak D call TRBD1 (5 bases). TRBV23-1 is recorded as an ORF, its role being uncertain. The CDR3 has 15 amino acids. V was cut by 5 bases and J by 2 bases, with 15 bases left in between. The CDR3 protein is CASSYTPKGNYGYTF. The CDR3 DNA is TGCGCCAGCAGTTATACCCCCAAGGGGAACTATGGCTACACCTTC.

This clone was picked up one time. This sequence joins TRBV6-1 and TRBJ1-5, with D perhaps TRBD1 (6 bases). Per germline, CDR1 MNHNS and CDR2 SASEGT. The CDR3 totals 15 residues. The ends were cut back, 0 bases at V and 6 bases at J, with 12 bases in the middle. The CDR3 loop reads CASSEAAGEGQPQHF. CDR3 nucleotides: TGTGCCAGCAGTGAAGCTGCAGGGGAAGGTCAGCCCCAGCATTTT.

V usage is TRBV5-5 and J usage is TRBJ2-5; possibly TRBD2 for D (6 bases). This CDR3 spans 14 amino acids. The germline V gene has CDR1 SGHKS and CDR2 YYEKEE (reference sequence). V lost 6 bases and J 7 bases, leaving 19 bases between the germline ends. The CDR3 loop reads CASNVLGGVGTQYF. CDR3 DNA sequence: TGTGCCAGCAACGTGCTCGGGGGAGTAGGGACCCAGTACTTC. The full variable domain, with the rest looked up from reference TRBV5-5 and TRBJ2-5, is DAGVTQSPTHLIKTRGQQVTLRCSPISGHKSVSWYQQVLGQGPQFIFQYYEKEERGRGNFPDRFSARQFPNYSSELNVNALLLGDSALYLCASNVLGGVGTQYFGPGTRLLVL.

Only a few counts were recorded for this clone. This chain connects TRBV9 to TRBJ1-3, with D perhaps matching TRBD1 (6 bases). Trimming pared 3 bases from V and 8 bases from J, leaving 18 bases between. Germline loops: CDR1 SGDLS, CDR2 YYNGEE. This CDR3 is built from 15 residues. The DNA of the CDR3 is TGTGCCAGCAGCGGACAGGATATCAGCGGGGACACCATATATTTT. This codes for CASSGQDISGDTIYF.